These 24 T cell receptor beta chains share one sample of origin, sequenced in a study of vaccination effects on CD4 cells after COVID-19. Prior to sequencing, the ViraFEST assay stimulated PBMC with viral peptide pools, which expanded the antigen-specific CD4+ T cells. Once cultured for 10 days, the cells underwent separation to obtain CD4+ T cells. All vaccine recipients tested negative for nucleocapsid antibodies and had never contracted SARS-CoV-2 infection. Produced via immunoSEQ multiplex PCR; TCRdb's table is partial and in-frame only. The sample consists of fewer than 85,000 clones, about four fifths of them appearing once. Their cognate antigens are unknown. The sample was CD4+ T cells from PBMCs cultured with SARS-CoV-2 spike peptides, taken before COVID-19 vaccination. Every receptor here comes from a human donor who received a COVID-19 vaccine.

The V gene is TRBV6-1, the J gene TRBJ1-1, with 7 bases identical to TRBD1. CDR1 is MNHNS, CDR2 SASEGT, per germline. CDR3 size: 14 residues. Trimming removed 3 bases from V and 7 bases from J; junction bases left unmatched: 8. The CDR3 here is CASSDATGRGEAFF. DNA for the CDR3: TGTGCCAGCAGTGACGCGACAGGGCGGGGTGAAGCTTTCTTT.

This clone has a count of ten or more. The chain employs TRBV4-3 and TRBJ1-1, with D perhaps TRBD1 (5 bases). The V and J ends lost 2 bases and 3 bases respectively, with 10 bases between them. CDR1 is LGHNA and CDR2 is YSLEER in the germline V gene. The CDR3 is 14 amino acids. The CDR3 loop is CASSQYQGDTEAFF. The CDR3 DNA is TGCGCCAGCAGCCAATATCAAGGGGACACTGAAGCTTTCTTT.

The V and J genes are TRBV7-2 and TRBJ2-2; perhaps D is TRBD1 or TRBD2 (6 bases each). Germline loops: CDR1 SGHTA, CDR2 FQGNSA. The CDR3 length is 15 residues. The V end lost 2 bases, the J end lost 5 bases, and 12 bases lay between the germline ends. CDR3 loop: CASSLRGAWTGELFF. As DNA, the CDR3 is TGTGCCAGCAGCTTAAGGGGGGCTTGGACCGGGGAGCTGTTTTTT. Together with reference TRBV7-2 and TRBJ2-2, the CDR3 gives the full variable domain: GAGVSQSPSNKVTEKGKDVELRCDPISGHTALYWYRQSLGQGLEFLIYFQGNSAPDKSGLPSDRFSAERTGGSVSTLTIQRTQQEDSAVYLCASSLRGAWTGELFFGEGSRLTVL.

This clone appeared a single time. The V gene is TRBV24-1, the J gene TRBJ2-2, with D hard to call. Germline V gives CDR1 KGHDR, CDR2 SFDVKD. Trimming left V 3 bases short and J 0 bases short, with 7 bases between. The CDR3 length is 15 residues. The CDR3 loop reads CATSDLPPNTGELFF. For the CDR3, the DNA is TGTGCCACCAGTGATCTTCCACCGAACACCGGGGAGCTGTTTTTT.

This clone was counted between two and nine times. The rearrangement links TRBV29-1 to TRBJ2-1; TRBD2 is a possible D gene (6 bases). Germline V gene sequence: CDR1 SQVTM, CDR2 ANQGSEA. V lost 7 bases, J lost 0 bases, and 13 bases lay in between. This CDR3 has 14 amino acids. The CDR3 here is CSALGGDSYNEQFF. The CDR3, as DNA: TGCAGCGCTTTGGGGGGTGACTCCTACAATGAGCAGTTCTTC.

CDR3 region: CASSLVPGDSYEQYV. CDR3 bases: TGCGCCAGCAGCTTAGTTCCGGGAGACTCCTACGAGCAGTACGTC. The genes are TRBV5-1 and TRBJ2-7, with a tentative D call TRBD2 (6 bases). CDR1 and CDR2 (germline): SGHRS, YFSETQ. The CDR3 length is 15 residues. V was clipped by 2 bases and J by 0 bases, with 12 bases between them.

The CDR3 DNA reads TGTGCCATCAGTGAGTCGGCAGGGTCGTTTGCGTGGACGAACACTGAAGCTTTCTTT. Translating it yields CAISESAGSFAWTNTEAFF. V is TRBV10-3 and J is TRBJ1-1, with D maybe TRBD1 (5 bases). CDR3 size: 19 residues. CDR1 is ENHRY and CDR2 is SYGVKD in the germline V gene. Trimming removed 0 bases from V and 1 base from J, with 21 bases in between.

The genes are TRBV7-2 and TRBJ2-1; TRBD2 might be the D (6 bases). With 3 bases removed from V and 10 bases from J, the gap between germline ends came to 10 bases. Looked up from germline, CDR1 is SGHTA and CDR2 is FQGNSA. The CDR3 loop spans 12 amino acids. Here the CDR3 reads CASSFAGNEQFF. The DNA of the CDR3 is TGTGCCAGCAGCTTCGCGGGGAACGAGCAGTTCTTC. Combining the CDR3 with reference TRBV7-2 and TRBJ2-1 gives the whole variable domain GAGVSQSPSNKVTEKGKDVELRCDPISGHTALYWYRQSLGQGLEFLIYFQGNSAPDKSGLPSDRFSAERTGGSVSTLTIQRTQQEDSAVYLCASSFAGNEQFFGPGTRLTVL.

The chain recombines TRBV30 with TRBJ2-5, with 7 bases aligning to TRBD1. This CDR3 has 16 amino acids. Germline CDR1 reads GTSNPN; CDR2 reads SVGIG (reference sequence). V was pared by 4 bases and J by 2 bases, with 13 bases of the junction left unmatched. The CDR3 sequence: CAWTVTGIWSQETQYF. The DNA for the CDR3 is TGTGCCTGGACTGTGACAGGGATTTGGTCACAAGAGACCCAGTACTTC.

This chain links TRBV6-5 with TRBJ1-5; D ambiguous. The germline V gene encodes CDR1 MNHEY and CDR2 SVGAGI. This CDR3 spans 12 amino acids. V was clipped by 4 bases and J by 4 bases, with 5 bases between them. CDR3 DNA: TGTGCCAGCAGTTCTCCAAATCAGCCCCAGCATTTT. This sequence encodes CASSSPNQPQHF.

This chain connects TRBV5-1 to TRBJ1-1; D possibly corresponds to TRBD1 (6 bases). Trimming took 0 bases from V and 4 from J, leaving 22 bases between them. CDR1 and CDR2 (germline): SGHRS, YFSETQ. This CDR3 is 18 amino acids long. The CDR3 nucleotides are TGCGCCAGCAGCTTGGATAAGACTGTTCCAGGGGACGTCACTGAAGCTTTCTTT. Protein sequence: CASSLDKTVPGDVTEAFF.

This chain connects TRBV15 to TRBJ2-7, with D possibly TRBD1 on 5 matching bases. The CDR3 length is 15 residues. CDR1 is LNHNV, CDR2 YYDKDF, per germline (reference sequence). Trimming left V 1 base short and J 6 bases short, with 16 bases between. CDR3 amino acids: CATSRGPTGRGEQYV. The CDR3 coding sequence is TGTGCCACCAGCAGAGGTCCAACTGGTAGGGGCGAGCAGTACGTC.

The rearrangement joins TRBV7-9 to TRBJ2-5; 10 bases match TRBD1. V dropped 7 bases and J dropped 5; count of bases not matched to a gene: 7. Germline V lookup: CDR1 SEHNR, CDR2 FQNEAQ (reference sequence). The CDR3 is 14 residues long. CDR3 bases: TGTGCCAGCACCTCATCGACAGGGGGCGAGACCCAGTACTTC. It translates to CASTSSTGGETQYF.

The rearrangement links TRBV7-8 to TRBJ1-5; 7 bases agree with TRBD1. Trimming cost V 1 base and J 7 bases; bases outside gene matches: 4. Germline V gives CDR1 SGHVS, CDR2 FQNEAQ. The CDR3 has 14 amino acids. The CDR3 coding sequence is TGTGCCAGCAGCTTAGACAGGGGAGGGCAGCCCCAGCATTTT. Protein product: CASSLDRGGQPQHF. Filled out from reference TRBV7-8 and TRBJ1-5, the complete variable domain reads GAGVSQSPRYKVAKRGQDVALRCDPISGHVSLFWYQQALGQGPEFLTYFQNEAQLDKSGLPSDRFFAERPEGSVSTLKIQRTQQEDSAVYLCASSLDRGGQPQHFGDGTRLSIL.

V is TRBV5-1 and J is TRBJ2-5, with 8 bases that match TRBD2. J was trimmed by 5 bases and V by 6 bases; bases with no gene match: 12. Germline CDR1 SGHRS, CDR2 YFSETQ. This CDR3 contains 15 residues. The CDR3 reads CASMASGGDGETQYF. CDR3 nucleotides: TGCGCCAGCATGGCGAGCGGGGGTGACGGGGAGACCCAGTACTTC. The full variable domain, rest sourced from reference TRBV5-1 and TRBJ2-5, is KAGVTQTPRYLIKTRGQQVTLSCSPISGHRSVSWYQQTPGQGLQFLFEYFSETQRNKGNFPGRFSGRQFSNSRSEMNVSTLELGDSALYLCASMASGGDGETQYFGPGTRLLVL.

The chain joins TRBV7-8 to TRBJ2-2; 8 bases fit TRBD1. The CDR3 covers 15 residues. CDR1 and CDR2 (germline): SGHVS, FQNEAQ. Germline trimming cut 6 bases from V and 5 bases from J; bases unmatched to any gene: 8. The CDR3 DNA reads as TGTGCCAGCAGTCCTGGACAGGGCTGGACCGGGGAGCTGTTTTTT. Its protein product is CASSPGQGWTGELFF.

The table lists this clone with a few counts. This chain uses TRBV9 with TRBJ2-2, with D perhaps TRBD1 or TRBD2 (5 bases each). Germline CDR1 and CDR2: SGDLS and YYNGEE. V was shortened by 0 bases and J by 2 bases, with 8 bases between the two germline ends. CDR3 length: 15 amino acids. For the CDR3, the DNA is TGTGCCAGCAGCGTAGCCGGGGCTAACACCGGGGAGCTGTTTTTT. Translating gives CASSVAGANTGELFF.

This chain connects TRBV10-2 to TRBJ1-2; D perhaps matches TRBD1 (5 bases). V was clipped by 0 bases and J by 3 bases, with 14 bases between them. CDR1 is WSHSY and CDR2 is SAAADI in the germline V gene. The CDR3 is 16 residues long. The CDR3 region is CASSESGRGGDYGYTF. The CDR3, as DNA: TGCGCCAGCAGTGAGTCGGGAAGGGGAGGGGACTATGGCTACACCTTC.

CDR3 protein: CASRDRLGTEAFF. The CDR3 DNA follows: TGCGCCAGCAGGGACAGGCTTGGGACTGAAGCTTTCTTT. The V gene is TRBV10-1, the J gene TRBJ1-1; TRBD1 agrees at 7 bases. The CDR3 loop spans 13 amino acids. J lost 5 bases, V lost 6 bases, and 6 bases had no gene match. In germline, CDR1 is WNHNN, CDR2 SYGVQD (reference sequence).

The chain recombines TRBV19 with TRBJ2-1, with 8 bases fitting TRBD2. V lost 9 bases and J lost 6; bases outside the gene matches: 7. CDR1 is LNHDA and CDR2 is SQIVND in the germline V gene (reference sequence). This CDR3 comprises 13 residues. The CDR3 sequence: CASTPRGGNEQFF. The CDR3 nucleotides are TGTGCCAGCACCCCTCGGGGGGGCAATGAGCAGTTCTTC.

The V and J genes are TRBV21-1 and TRBJ1-2; TRBD1 was called by the table and not checked on the DNA. TRBV21-1 is recorded as a pseudogene. This CDR3 has 12 residues. CDR3: CASRSVLYGYTF. The CDR3 DNA reads as TGTGCCAGCAGATCAGTGCTCTATGGCTACACCTTC.

The chain links TRBV4-1 to TRBJ1-5; D is uncertain. The germline V and J ends were trimmed by 0 bases and 9 bases, with 18 bases remaining between them. The CDR3 is 16 residues long. Germline loops: CDR1 MGHRA, CDR2 YSYEKL. The CDR3 sequence is CASSQDRMALEMPQHF. The CDR3 region has the DNA TGCGCCAGCAGCCAAGATCGAATGGCACTGGAGATGCCCCAGCATTTT.

This chain links TRBV9 with TRBJ1-3; maybe TRBD1 (6 bases). Germline CDR1 and CDR2: SGDLS and YYNGEE. CDR3 length equals 16 residues. Trimming cost V 1 base and J 2 bases, with 13 bases left between them. The CDR3 DNA follows: TGTGCCAGCAGCGTAACCTCCGGGGGCCCTGGAAACACCATATATTTT. This sequence encodes CASSVTSGGPGNTIYF.

The V call is TRBV5-6, the J call TRBJ2-5; D possibly corresponds to TRBD1 (6 bases). With 1 base removed from V and 3 bases from J, the gap between germline ends came to 13 bases. The CDR3 is 15 residues long. Germline CDR1 is SGHDT and CDR2 is YYEEEE. The CDR3 bases are TGTGCCAGCAGCTTGTTGGGCAGGGGAGAAGAGACCCAGTACTTC. It encodes CASSLLGRGEETQYF.